The clone carrying this T cell receptor beta chain was seen a handful of times. What it recognizes is unknown. Reverse transcribed after extraction, RNA yielded cDNA as the sequencing template. The protocol was immunoSEQ multiplex PCR, while the TCRdb copy is restricted to in-frame clones and leaves out a portion. This table has 190,000 or so clones, about three fifths appearing once. The entry originates in a study of CD8+ T cells in alopecia areata. General study findings and limits: Mice showed TCR sharing more clearly than patients did, possibly owing to HLA.

CDR3 length equals 15 residues. Germline values: CDR1 LNHDA, CDR2 SQIVND (reference sequence). The junction had 9 bases not matched to a gene; V was cut back by 6 bases and J by 4 bases. Treatment of the sample: oral pan-JAK inhibitor, 5-10 mg twice daily. This clonotype was obtained from a human donor with alopecia areata. The chain employs TRBV19 and TRBJ1-5, with 7 positions matching TRBD1. Here the sequenced sample was CD4+ T cells sorted from blood, taken at week 24, from a patient treated with tofacitinib. Here the CDR3 reads CASSNPGQHNQPQHF. CDR3 DNA sequence: TGTGCCAGTAGCAATCCGGGACAGCATAATCAGCCCCAGCATTTT.